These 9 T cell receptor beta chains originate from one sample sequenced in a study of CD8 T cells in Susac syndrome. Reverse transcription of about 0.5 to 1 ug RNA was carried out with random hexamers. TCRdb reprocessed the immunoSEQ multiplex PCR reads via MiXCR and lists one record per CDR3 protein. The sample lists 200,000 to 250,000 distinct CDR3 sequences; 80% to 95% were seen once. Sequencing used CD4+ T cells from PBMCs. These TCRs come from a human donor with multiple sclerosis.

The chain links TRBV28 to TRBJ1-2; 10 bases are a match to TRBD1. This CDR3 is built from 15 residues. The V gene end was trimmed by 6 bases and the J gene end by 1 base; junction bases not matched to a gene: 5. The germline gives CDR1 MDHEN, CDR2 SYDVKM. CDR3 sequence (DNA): TGTGCCAGCAGGGGGACAGGGGACGTTAACTATGGCTACACCTTC. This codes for CASRGTGDVNYGYTF.

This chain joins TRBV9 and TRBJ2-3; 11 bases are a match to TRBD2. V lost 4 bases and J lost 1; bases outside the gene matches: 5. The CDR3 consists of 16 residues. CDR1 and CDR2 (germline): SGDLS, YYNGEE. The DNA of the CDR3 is TGTGCCAGCAGCCCGCAGGGACTAGCGGGCACAGATACGCAGTATTTT. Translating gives CASSPQGLAGTDTQYF.

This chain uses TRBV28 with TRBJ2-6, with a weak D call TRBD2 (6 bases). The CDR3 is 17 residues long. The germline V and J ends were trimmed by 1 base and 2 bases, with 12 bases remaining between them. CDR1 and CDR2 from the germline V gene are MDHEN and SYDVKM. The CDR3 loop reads CASSLYLAGTGANVLTF. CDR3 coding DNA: TGTGCCAGCAGTTTATATTTGGCGGGGACTGGGGCCAACGTCCTGACTTTC.

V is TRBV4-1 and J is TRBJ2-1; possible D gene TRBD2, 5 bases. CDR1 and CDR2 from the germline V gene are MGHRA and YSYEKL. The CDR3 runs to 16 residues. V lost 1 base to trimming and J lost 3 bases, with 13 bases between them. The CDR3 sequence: CASSQVEAVGYNEQFF. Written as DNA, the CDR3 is TGCGCCAGCAGCCAAGTCGAAGCGGTGGGCTACAATGAGCAGTTCTTC.

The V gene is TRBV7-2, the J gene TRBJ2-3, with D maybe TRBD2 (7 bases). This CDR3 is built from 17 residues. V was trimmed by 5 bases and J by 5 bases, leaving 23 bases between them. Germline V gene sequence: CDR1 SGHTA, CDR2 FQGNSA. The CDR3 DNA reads TGTGCCAGCAGCCCGCGGGGGCCAGGGCTCGGGAGAGATACGCAGTATTTT. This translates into CASSPRGPGLGRDTQYF.

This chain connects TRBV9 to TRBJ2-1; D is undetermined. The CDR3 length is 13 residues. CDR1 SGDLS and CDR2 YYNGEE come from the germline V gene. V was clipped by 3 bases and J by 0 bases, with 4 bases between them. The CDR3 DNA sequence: TGTGCCAGCAGCGACAGCTCCTACAATGAGCAGTTCTTC. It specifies CASSDSSYNEQFF.

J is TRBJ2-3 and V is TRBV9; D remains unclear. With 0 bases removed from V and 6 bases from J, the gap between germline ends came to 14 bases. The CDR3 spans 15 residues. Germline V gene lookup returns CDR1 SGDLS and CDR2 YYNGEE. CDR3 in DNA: TGTGCCAGCAGCGTAGACGCGGATCCTGGGGATACGCAGTATTTT. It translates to CASSVDADPGDTQYF.

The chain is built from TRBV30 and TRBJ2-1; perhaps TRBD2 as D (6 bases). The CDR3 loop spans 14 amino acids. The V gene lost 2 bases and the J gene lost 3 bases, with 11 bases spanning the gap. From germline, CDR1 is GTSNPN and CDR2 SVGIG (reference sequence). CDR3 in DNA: TGTGCCTGGAGTTACGGGAGTTACTACAATGAGCAGTTCTTC. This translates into CAWSYGSYYNEQFF.

In nucleotides, the CDR3 is TGCAGCGTTGAAGATGGGGTAGGGCAGCCCCAGCATTTT. Translation gives CSVEDGVGQPQHF. The rearrangement uses TRBV29-1 and TRBJ1-5, with unresolved D. Germline V lookup: CDR1 SQVTM, CDR2 ANQGSEA. V lost 0 bases and J 7 bases, leaving 10 bases between the germline ends. CDR3 length: 13 residues.